Detailed here is one TCR beta chain. The target antigen is unknown. The sample originates from a study of monozygotic twins with inflammatory bowel disease. Study outcomes and limitations: Fewer clonotypes were shared with others by IBD patients than by healthy twins, especially with disease activity. Varied immunosuppressive treatments among patients may have increased repertoire variability. Support was absent for any single strong signal or clonotype linked to IBD.

UMIs with a 6-nucleotide sample barcode were added by template switching. TCRdb reprocessed the 5' RACE reads, with one entry per CDR3 protein and no DNA. The repertoire shows approximately 380,000 distinct CDR3 sequences; the top ten hold 2.6%. Germline V CDR1 and CDR2: SGHAT, FQNNGV. The CDR3 sequence is 18 residues long. This chain connects TRBV11-2 to TRBJ1-6. The clonotype was recovered from a human donor with ulcerative colitis or Crohn's disease, or a healthy co-twin of an affected twin (not recorded which). The sequencing input was blood. This chain's CDR3 is CASSPRRGSGSYNSPLHF.